This T cell receptor (beta chain) appears in the sequencing data of a study of long-term antiretroviral therapy in people with HIV. The study's findings and limits: Adherence to ART, viral resistance and therapy changes lacked any data. Relative to transplant donor controls, diversity remained lower despite increasing after ART.

Each HIV-infected participant was given treatment in the United States. Every specimen held between about 0.85-10 million cryopreserved PBMC. These were thawed and washed before DNA extraction. On this clone: As yet, its antigen is unknown.

Survey-level immunoSEQ v3.0 assays were run. Assay used: immunoSEQ multiplex PCR; TCRdb lists only in-frame clones, some missing. The sample has 30,000 to 35,000 clones; approximately 80% are singletons. The clonotype originates from a woman aged 50 to 60 with HIV. The source material was unsorted PBMCs, sampled 3.1 years after starting antiretroviral therapy.

Here the CDR3 reads CASSLDGTGSTEAFF. The CDR3 DNA follows: TGTGCCAGCAGCTTAGATGGGACAGGGAGCACTGAAGCTTTCTTT. The chain employs TRBV11-3 and TRBJ1-1, with 9 positions matching TRBD1. The length of the CDR3 is 15 residues. V was pared by 0 bases and J by 4 bases, with 3 bases of the junction left unmatched. Per germline, CDR1 SGHNT and CDR2 YENEEA.